Listed here are 9 T cell receptor beta chains from one sample, sequenced in a study of shared clonotypes between healthy human individuals. Clones were read by immunoSEQ multiplex PCR, and TCRdb kept only the in-frame ones, dropping some. The sample yields roughly 2.2 million clones, 80% to 95% seen once. Material for sequencing was naive CD4+ T cells from PBMCs. Subset denoted: CD45RA+ positively selected. Every receptor here comes from a man between 18 and 29 years old in good health. Some clones in this sample may be carry-over from other donors' samples.

This sequence joins TRBV5-4 and TRBJ2-7; 10 bases are a match to TRBD1. The V segment lost 4 bases and the J segment 0 bases; nucleotides outside the gene matches: 16. The germline V gene has CDR1 SGHNT and CDR2 YYREEE (reference sequence). The CDR3 totals 19 residues. The CDR3 region has the DNA TGTGCCAGCAGCACCGCAACGGGACAGGGGAGTAGCTTCTCCTACGAGCAGTACTTC. Translation: CASSTATGQGSSFSYEQYF.

V gene TRBV2 combines with J gene TRBJ2-1; D is perhaps TRBD2 (6 bases). The CDR3 totals 14 residues. The germline V gene has CDR1 SNHLY and CDR2 FYNNEI. With 4 bases removed from V and 7 bases from J, the gap between germline ends came to 14 bases. The CDR3 here is CASSVSQGGNEQFF. The CDR3 DNA sequence: TGTGCCAGCAGTGTCTCGCAAGGAGGGAATGAGCAGTTCTTC.

V and J are TRBV12-2 and TRBJ2-7; TRBD2, as called in the table, went unchecked against the DNA. TRBV12-2 constitutes a pseudogene. The CDR3 loop spans 17 amino acids. The CDR3 DNA sequence: TGTGCAAGTCGCCTACCTTGTGAATCCCCTTCCCCTTACGAGCAGTACTTC. It translates to CASRLPCESPSPYEQYF.

V and J are TRBV4-1 and TRBJ1-2; maybe TRBD1 (5 bases). Trimming took off 3 bases at V and 2 bases at J, with 13 bases between the two ends. The CDR3 consists of 15 residues. Germline values: CDR1 MGHRA, CDR2 YSYEKL. DNA for the CDR3: TGCGCCAGCAGCCATGGGACGGGGGTGAACTATGGCTACACCTTC. Translation: CASSHGTGVNYGYTF.

The chain employs TRBV4-1 and TRBJ2-5, with 11 bases matching TRBD2. Judging by the DNA end, TRBJ2-7 fits better; the J call may be wrong. CDR3 size: 17 residues. CDR1 MGHRA and CDR2 YSYEKL come from the germline V gene. CDR3 sequence: CASSPQGRTSGGYEQYF. DNA of the CDR3: TGCGCCAGCAGCCCCCAGGGAAGAACTAGCGGGGGCTACGAGCAGTACTTC.

In its sample, this clone was seen once. This chain joins TRBV19 and TRBJ2-3; TRBD2 matches at 13 bases. Germline-derived CDR1 and CDR2 are LNHDA and SQIVND (reference sequence). This CDR3 has 16 amino acids. V dropped 4 bases and J dropped 3; count of bases not matched to a gene: 4. As DNA, the CDR3 is TGTGCCAGTAGTAACGGACTAGCGGGAGTAACAGATACGCAGTATTTT. Translating it yields CASSNGLAGVTDTQYF.

The chain carries TRBV6-1 and TRBJ2-3; 8 bases fit TRBD1. The CDR3 has 16 residues. Germline V gene sequence: CDR1 MNHNS, CDR2 SASEGT. With V trimmed by 1 base and J by 2 bases, 5 bases remained unmatched. DNA for the CDR3: TGTGCCAGCAGTGAAGGGCAGGGGGCGATCACAGATACGCAGTATTTT. As protein: CASSEGQGAITDTQYF.

The chain couples TRBV5-1 to TRBJ1-1; D uncertain. The CDR3 extends over 15 amino acids. Deletions cut 0 bases from V and 4 bases from J, with 13 bases between. Germline V gene sequence: CDR1 SGHRS, CDR2 YFSETQ. CDR3 in amino acids: CASSLEGPAGTEAFF. CDR3 bases: TGCGCCAGCAGCTTGGAAGGACCCGCGGGCACTGAAGCTTTCTTT.

The count of this clone is one. V is TRBV5-6 and J is TRBJ2-7, with a tentative D call TRBD2 (7 bases). Trimming left V 5 bases short and J 0 bases short, with 15 bases between. This CDR3 comprises 15 residues. The germline V gene encodes CDR1 SGHDT and CDR2 YYEEEE. The CDR3 nucleotides read TGTGCCAGCAGGCTGAGGGGGGGATCCTCCTACGAGCAGTACTTC. It is translated as CASRLRGGSSYEQYF.